Listed below are T cell receptor beta chains from one sample, sequenced in a study of blood T cell repertoires in COVID-19. Clones were sequenced by immunoSEQ multiplex PCR, and TCRdb holds only the in-frame ones, with some missing. Of 60,000 to 85,000 clones listed, 90% to 95% are singletons. Sequencing used peripheral blood. All receptors derive from a man in his forties with COVID-19, enrolled during active disease. The CDR3 runs from the conserved cysteine through the conserved F or W. A D gene is named only where the DNA matches it firmly. A clone size is listed for some rows: how often the clone was seen (once, few, many), or a class if it is expanded.

d_call clone_size cdr3_length j_call v_call cdr3_aa cdr3_nt
NA NA 16 TRBJ2-1 TRBV3-1/TRBV3-2 CASSESTGFGSNEQFF TGTGCCAGCAGCGAATCTACAGGGTTCGGCTCCAATGAGCAGTTCTTC
TRBD1 NA 13 TRBJ1-1 TRBV2 CASRGQGDTEAFF TGTGCCAGCAGGGGCCAGGGGGACACTGAAGCTTTCTTT
NA NA 16 TRBJ1-4 TRBV10-3 CAISSLGTTAAIGLFF TGTGCCATCAGTTCCCTTGGGACAACCGCCGCCATAGGACTGTTTTTT
NA few 13 TRBJ1-1 TRBV18 CASSPGANTEAFF TGTGCCAGCTCACCAGGGGCGAACACTGAAGCTTTCTTT
TRBD2 NA 16 TRBJ2-1 TRBV5-1 CASSFVGGGNYNEQFF TGCGCCAGCAGCTTTGTTGGCGGGGGAAATTACAATGAGCAGTTCTTC
NA NA 14 TRBJ2-2 TRBV6-5 CAVAPRANTGELFF TGTGCCGTGGCCCCCAGGGCGAACACCGGGGAGCTGTTTTTT
NA NA 16 TRBJ2-3 TRBV7-9 CASSLAGQRSTDTQYF TGTGCCAGCAGCTTAGCTGGGCAAAGAAGCACAGATACGCAGTATTTT
NA NA 14 TRBJ2-5 TRBV4-2 CASSPLEGRETQYF TGTGCCAGCAGCCCCTTGGAGGGCCGCGAGACCCAGTACTTC
NA NA 13 TRBJ2-1 TRBV28 CASSLRRVGEQFF TGTGCCAGCAGTTTACGCAGGGTGGGTGAGCAGTTCTTC
NA NA 15 TRBJ2-7 TRBV27 CASSLWATGSYEQYF TGTGCCAGCAGTTTATGGGCGACAGGCTCCTACGAGCAGTACTTC
TRBD1 NA 15 TRBJ1-2 TRBV27 CASSLSPTGGYGYTF TGTGCCAGCAGTTTATCCCCCACAGGGGGCTATGGCTACACCTTC
NA NA 15 TRBJ2-7 TRBV11-1 CASSFGSEGSYEQYF TGTGCCAGCAGCTTTGGCTCGGAGGGCTCCTACGAGCAGTACTTC
NA NA 15 TRBJ1-1 TRBV27 CASTWGGGMNTEAFF TGTGCCAGCACTTGGGGGGGTGGAATGAACACTGAAGCTTTCTTT
NA NA 15 TRBJ2-5 TRBV7-7 CASSQTGTKQETQYF TGTGCCAGCAGTCAAACCGGGACAAAACAAGAGACCCAGTACTTC
TRBD2 NA 14 TRBJ2-5 TRBV9 CASSRTSGVETQYF TGTGCCAGCAGTCGGACTAGCGGGGTGGAGACCCAGTACTTC